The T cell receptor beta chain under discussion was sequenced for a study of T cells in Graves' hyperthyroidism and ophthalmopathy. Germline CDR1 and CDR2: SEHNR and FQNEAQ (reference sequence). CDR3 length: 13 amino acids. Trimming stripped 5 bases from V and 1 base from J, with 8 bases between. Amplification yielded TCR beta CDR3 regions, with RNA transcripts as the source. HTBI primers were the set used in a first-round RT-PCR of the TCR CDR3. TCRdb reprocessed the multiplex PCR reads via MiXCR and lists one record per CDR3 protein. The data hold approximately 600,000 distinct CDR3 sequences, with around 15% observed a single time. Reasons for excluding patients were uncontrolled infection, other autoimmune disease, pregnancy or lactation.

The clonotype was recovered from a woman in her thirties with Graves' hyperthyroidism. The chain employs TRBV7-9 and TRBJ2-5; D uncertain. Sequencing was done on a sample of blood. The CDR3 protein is CASSESIQETQYF. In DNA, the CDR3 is TGTGCCAGCAGCGAAAGCATCCAAGAGACCCAGTACTTC.